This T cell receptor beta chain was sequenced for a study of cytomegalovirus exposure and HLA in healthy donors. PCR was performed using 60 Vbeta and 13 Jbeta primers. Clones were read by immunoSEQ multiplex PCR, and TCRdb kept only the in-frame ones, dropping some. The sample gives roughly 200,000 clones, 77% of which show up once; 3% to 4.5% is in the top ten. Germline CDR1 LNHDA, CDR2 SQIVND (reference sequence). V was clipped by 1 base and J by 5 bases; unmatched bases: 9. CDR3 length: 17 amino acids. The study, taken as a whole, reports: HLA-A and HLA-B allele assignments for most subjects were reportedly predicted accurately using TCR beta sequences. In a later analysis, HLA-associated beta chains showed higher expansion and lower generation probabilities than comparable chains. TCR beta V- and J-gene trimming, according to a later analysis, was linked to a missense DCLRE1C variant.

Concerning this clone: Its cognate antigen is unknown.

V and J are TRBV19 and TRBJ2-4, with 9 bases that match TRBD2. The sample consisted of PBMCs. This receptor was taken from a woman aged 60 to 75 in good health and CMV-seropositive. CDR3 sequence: CASSIAARGGIQNIQYF. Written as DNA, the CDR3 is TGTGCCAGTAGTATAGCGGCGCGGGGGGGAATACAAAACATTCAGTACTTC. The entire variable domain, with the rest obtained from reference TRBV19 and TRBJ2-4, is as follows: DGGITQSPKYLFRKEGQNVTLSCEQNLNHDAMYWYRQDPGQGLRLIYYSQIVNDFQKGDIAEGYSVSREKKESFPLTVTSAQKNPTAFYLCASSIAARGGIQNIQYFGAGTRLSVL.